What follows describes a single TCR beta chain. Its specificity is unknown. The data are from a study of cytomegalovirus exposure and HLA in healthy donors. Findings and limits, study-wide: Later analysis suggested most CMV-associated TCR beta chains were HLA-restricted. The authors reported that TCR beta sequences could predict HLA-A and HLA-B alleles. These predictions were accurate for most subjects in the first cohort.

PCR used 60 Vbeta primers and 13 Jbeta primers. Sequencing used immunoSEQ multiplex PCR; TCRdb keeps in-frame clones, though not all of them. Its clone listing holds 100,000 to 150,000 clones. The CDR3 runs to 13 residues. CDR1 and CDR2 from the germline V gene are SGHAT and FQNNGV. Trimming took off 7 bases at V and 8 bases at J, with 17 bases between the two ends. V is TRBV11-2 and J is TRBJ1-2; tentatively, D is TRBD1 (6 bases). The clonotype originates from a man in his late teens or twenties in good health and CMV-seronegative. The sequenced sample was PBMCs. Here the CDR3 DNA reads TGTGCCAGCACCGCTAACAGGGTAGTCGGCTACACCTTC. Protein sequence: CASTANRVVGYTF.